This passage covers 4 T cell receptor beta chains from one sample sequenced in a study of blood T cells in healthy people across ages. A J-beta primer mix and a sample-barcoded 5' primer were used in a second PCR of roughly 6 to 12 cycles. TCRdb processed the 5' RACE reads anew with MiXCR; each CDR3 protein has one entry. This sample has more than 800,000 distinct CDR3 sequences; 29% occur once, and the top ten carry around 16%. The material sequenced was blood. These receptors were taken from an elderly woman in good health.

Many counts were recorded for this clonotype. This chain connects TRBV7-8 to TRBJ2-3; possibly TRBD2 for D (5 bases). The V gene's germline CDR1 is SGHVS and CDR2 FQNEAQ. V lost 0 bases, J lost 7 bases, and 11 bases lay in between. This CDR3 is built from 14 residues. The CDR3 spells CASSLAEVENTQYF. The CDR3 bases are TGTGCCAGCAGCTTAGCGGAGGTGGAGAATACGCAGTATTTT. The whole variable domain, filled in from reference TRBV7-8 and TRBJ2-3, reads GAGVSQSPRYKVAKRGQDVALRCDPISGHVSLFWYQQALGQGPEFLTYFQNEAQLDKSGLPSDRFFAERPEGSVSTLKIQRTQQEDSAVYLCASSLAEVENTQYFGPGTRLTVL.

This chain uses TRBV2 with TRBJ1-2; TRBD1 agrees at 7 bases. Germline V CDR1 and CDR2: SNHLY, FYNNEI. V shed 1 base and J 1 base; nucleotides not matched to a gene: 3. The CDR3 runs to 15 residues. The CDR3 coding sequence is TGTGCCAGCAGTGAAGAAGGGGGCCTTAACTATGGCTACACCTTC. This sequence encodes CASSEEGGLNYGYTF.

As to this clonotype: A much larger clone differs from this one at a single base, so this may be a read error. The CDR3 nucleotides read TGTGCCATCAGGGGCTCTGGACAGAATCAGCCCCAGCATTTT. Translated, it gives CAIRGSGQNQPQHF. The chain has TRBV10-3 and TRBJ1-5; D perhaps matches TRBD1 (6 bases). This CDR3 spans 14 amino acids. Germline V gene sequence: CDR1 ENHRY, CDR2 SYGVKD. The V and J ends lost 6 bases and 4 bases respectively, with 13 bases between them.

This clonotype was seen more than once but under ten times. V gene TRBV30 combines with J gene TRBJ2-5; D could derive from TRBD1 or TRBD2 (5 bases each). In germline, CDR1 is GTSNPN, CDR2 SVGIG (reference sequence). V dropped 4 bases and J dropped 2 bases, with 14 bases sitting between them. The CDR3 has 14 amino acids. Here the CDR3 reads CAWNILGEQETQYF. The CDR3 DNA sequence: TGTGCCTGGAACATTCTAGGGGAGCAAGAGACCCAGTACTTC.